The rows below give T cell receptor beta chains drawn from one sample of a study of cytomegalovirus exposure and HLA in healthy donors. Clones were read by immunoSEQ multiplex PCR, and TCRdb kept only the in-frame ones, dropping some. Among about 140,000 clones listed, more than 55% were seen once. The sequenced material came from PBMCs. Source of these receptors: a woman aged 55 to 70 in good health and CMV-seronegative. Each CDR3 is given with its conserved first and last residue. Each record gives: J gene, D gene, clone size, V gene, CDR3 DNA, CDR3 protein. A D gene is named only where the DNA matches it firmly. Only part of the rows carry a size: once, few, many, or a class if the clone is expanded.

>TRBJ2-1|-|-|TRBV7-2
TGTGCCAGCAGCACTTACGGGGTCAGTCTAAATGAGCAGTTCTTC
CASSTYGVSLNEQFF
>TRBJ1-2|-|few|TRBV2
TGTGCCAGCAGTGCAACCGGGAACTATGGCTACACCTTC
CASSATGNYGYTF
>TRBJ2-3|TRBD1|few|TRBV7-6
TGTGCCAGCAGCTTAATGACAGGGAGCACAGATACGCAGTATTTT
CASSLMTGSTDTQYF
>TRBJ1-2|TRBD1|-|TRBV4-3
TGCGCCAGCAGCCAAGACCGGACAGGGTTTGACGGCTACACCTTC
CASSQDRTGFDGYTF
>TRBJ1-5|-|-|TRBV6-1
TGTGCCAGCAGTCGGGGGGGAGGGGGGTTTCAACCCCAGCATTTT
CASSRGGGGFQPQHF
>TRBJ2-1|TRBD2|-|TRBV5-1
TGCGCCAGCAGCTTGGGGACTAGGGAATACAATGAGCAGTTCTTC
CASSLGTREYNEQFF
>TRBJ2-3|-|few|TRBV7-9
TGTGCCAGCAGCACAGCGGGTCCATCCCCTAGGGTCGCAGATACGCAGTATTTT
CASSTAGPSPRVADTQYF
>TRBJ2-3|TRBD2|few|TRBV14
TGTGCCAGCAGCCCTAAGACGAGGATAGCGGGACTGGATACGCAGTATTTT
CASSPKTRIAGLDTQYF
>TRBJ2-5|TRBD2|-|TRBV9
TGTGCCAGCAGCGAAGCCGGGTGGGCTAGCGGGGGGCGAAGTGAGACCCAGTACTTC
CASSEAGWASGGRSETQYF
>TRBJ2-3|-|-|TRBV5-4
TGTGCCAGCAGCTCCGCAGGGCCAGATACGCAGTATTTT
CASSSAGPDTQYF
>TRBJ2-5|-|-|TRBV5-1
TGCGCCAGCAGCTTGGTCGTACGTCCAGGGCAAGAGACCCAGTACTTC
CASSLVVRPGQETQYF
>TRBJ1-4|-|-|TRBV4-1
TGCGCCAGCAGCCAAGAAGAAACAGTTGCTAATGAAAAACTGTTTTTT
CASSQEETVANEKLFF
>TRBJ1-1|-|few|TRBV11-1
TGTGCCAGCAGTCCAGGGGAGGGGAACACTGAAGCTTTCTTT
CASSPGEGNTEAFF
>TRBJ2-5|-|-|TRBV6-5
TGTGCCAGCAGCTGGGGACTGCAGGACCAAGAGACCCAGTACTTC
CASSWGLQDQETQYF
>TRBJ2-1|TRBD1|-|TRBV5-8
TGTGCCAGCAGGCCTTCCGGGACAGACTCCTACAATGAGCAGTTCTTC
CASRPSGTDSYNEQFF
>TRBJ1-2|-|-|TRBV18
TGTGCCAGCTCACCACCGTCAGGGAACTATGGCTACACCTTC
CASSPPSGNYGYTF
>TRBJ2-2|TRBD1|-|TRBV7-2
TGTGCCAGCAGCCGAGGACAGGGAAGAACCGGGGAGCTGTTTTTT
CASSRGQGRTGELFF
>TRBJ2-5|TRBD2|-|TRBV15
TGTGCCACCAGCTTAGGGACTAGCGGGAATGTAGAGACCCAGTACTTC
CATSLGTSGNVETQYF
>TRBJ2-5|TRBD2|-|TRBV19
TGTGCCAGTAGGCGGACTAGCGGGGGGGCCGGAGAGACCCAGTACTTC
CASRRTSGGAGETQYF
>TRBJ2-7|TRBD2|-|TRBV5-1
TGCGCCAGCAGCGGCAGGACTAGCGGTTCCTACGAGCAGTACTTC
CASSGRTSGSYEQYF
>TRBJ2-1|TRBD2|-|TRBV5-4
TGTGCCAGCAGCCCCCAGAGGGGCGGGGGGGCCCACAATGAGCAGTTCTTC
CASSPQRGGGAHNEQFF
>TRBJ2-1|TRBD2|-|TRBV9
TGTGCCAGCAGCGTAGGTGCTAGCGGGAATGATAATGAGCAGTTCTTC
CASSVGASGNDNEQFF
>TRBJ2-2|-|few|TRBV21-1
TGTGCCAGCAGCAAAGGGGTCCCCGGCAGGCTGAACACCGGGGAGCTGTTTTTT
CASSKGVPGRLNTGELFF
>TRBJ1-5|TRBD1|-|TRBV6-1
TGTGCCAGCAGTAAATCGGGACAGCGCAATCAACCCCAGCATTTT
CASSKSGQRNQPQHF
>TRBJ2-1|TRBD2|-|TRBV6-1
TGTGCCAGCAGGGCACTAGCGGGGTCCGCCAATGAGCAGTTCTTC
CASRALAGSANEQFF
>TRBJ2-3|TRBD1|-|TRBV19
TGTGCCAGTAGTACCAGACAGGGGCTACGCACAGATACGCAGTATTTT
CASSTRQGLRTDTQYF
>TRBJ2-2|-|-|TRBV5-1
TGCGCCAGCAGCTTAGGTCGCCAGGCAACCGGGGAGCTGTTTTTT
CASSLGRQATGELFF
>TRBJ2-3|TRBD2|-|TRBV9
TGTGCCAGCAGCGTAGGCTCTAGCGGACTCACAGATACGCAGTATTTT
CASSVGSSGLTDTQYF
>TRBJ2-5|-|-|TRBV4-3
TGCGCCAGCAGCCCCGCCGGGGGTATTAGGGAGACCCAGTACTTC
CASSPAGGIRETQYF
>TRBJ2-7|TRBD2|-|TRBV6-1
TGTGCCAGCAGTGAAGGTAGTCTAGCGGAGCCCTACGAGCAGTACTTC
CASSEGSLAEPYEQYF
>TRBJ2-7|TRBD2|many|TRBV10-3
TGTGCCATCAGTCCTCCGACTAGCGGGGGGACCTACGAGCAGTACTTC
CAISPPTSGGTYEQYF
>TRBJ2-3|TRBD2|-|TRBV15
TGTGCCACCAGCAGAGATAACCTCCCTAGCGGGGGGGCCGAAGATACGCAGTATTTT
CATSRDNLPSGGAEDTQYF
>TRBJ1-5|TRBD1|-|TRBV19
TGTGCCAGTAGTACCGACAGGGGTTTACAGCCCCAGCATTTT
CASSTDRGLQPQHF
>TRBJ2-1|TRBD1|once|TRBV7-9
TGTGCCAGCAGCGTAGACAGGGGCTGGTACAATGAGCAGTTCTTC
CASSVDRGWYNEQFF
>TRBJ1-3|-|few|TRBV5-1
TGCGCCAGCAGCTTGGCCGGCAGGCTCTCTGGAAACACCATATATTTT
CASSLAGRLSGNTIYF
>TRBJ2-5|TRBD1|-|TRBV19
TGTGCCAGTAGTGCAGACAGGGGGAAAGGCTCCCAAGAGACCCAGTACTTC
CASSADRGKGSQETQYF
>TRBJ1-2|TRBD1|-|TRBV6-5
TGTGCCAGCAGACCCGCCTCCCGGGACAGCTATGGCTACACCTTC
CASRPASRDSYGYTF
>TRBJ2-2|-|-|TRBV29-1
TGCAGCGTTGATCTAAGGGGAATCGGGGAGCTGTTTTTT
CSVDLRGIGELFF
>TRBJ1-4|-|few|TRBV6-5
TGTGCCAGCAGCCCAGGGGTAACTAATGAAAAACTGTTTTTT
CASSPGVTNEKLFF
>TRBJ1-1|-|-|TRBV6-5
TGTGCCAGCAGAGCGACAGGCGGTATCCCTGAAGCTTTCTTT
CASRATGGIPEAFF
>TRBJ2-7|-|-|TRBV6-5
TGTGCCAGCAGTCCGCGACACCCCTACGAGCAGTACTTC
CASSPRHPYEQYF